This T cell receptor beta chain was found in a study of cytomegalovirus exposure and HLA in healthy donors. Study conclusions and caveats: Most likely, a cluster of highly shared sequence variants arose as a sequencing artifact. A later analysis revealed that TCR association rates differed between HLA loci, peaking at DRB1 and bottoming out at HLA-C.

The PCR contained 60 Vbeta and 13 Jbeta primers. Sequencing was performed with immunoSEQ multiplex PCR; in TCRdb, only in-frame clones are kept and a portion is missing. The table lists 55,000 to 85,000 clones, with under 4% in the top ten. V was cut by 1 base and J by 5 bases, with 6 bases left in between. The germline CDR1 and CDR2 sequences are SEHNR and FQNEAQ (reference sequence). The CDR3 extends over 14 amino acids. On this clone: Its cognate antigen is unknown.

The receptor was derived from a female donor in good health and CMV-seropositive. The genes are TRBV7-9 and TRBJ1-6; the D is unclear. The sample taken for sequencing was PBMCs. The CDR3 DNA follows: TGTGCCAGCAGCTTAGACAGTAATAATTCACCCCTCCACTTT. Its translation: CASSLDSNNSPLHF.